This T cell receptor beta chain comes out of a study of chemoradiotherapy in HPV16-positive cancers (dated by TCRdb to between 2022 and 2023). With respect to the entire study: Candidate HPV-specific T-cell clones and common TCR motifs were defined by functional T-cell assays performed on cells from two HPV16-positive patients. The study set out to ask whether T-cell immunity against the HPV oncoproteins E6 and E7 changes over the course of chemoradiotherapy and whether that immunity affects survival. The candidate HPV-specific TCRs and motifs were then tracked in TCR repertoires from 86 patients with HPV-related cancers. Overall study results and their limits: Expansion of candidate HPV-specific clones and E7-related TCR motifs was observed in the tumor microenvironment during treatment, whereas no such expansion was observed for non-HPV-specific T cells. In HPV16-positive patients, expansion of HPV-responsive T cells during chemoradiotherapy was found to be associated with improved recurrence-free survival. The survival association was reported for HPV16-positive patients, and the functional definition of HPV-specific T cells was derived from only a couple of HPV16-positive patients.

Repertoires were sampled multiple times during chemoradiotherapy, which allowed clonal expansion in the tumor microenvironment to be followed. The library came from the immunoSEQ multiplex PCR assay. Not all clones reach the TCRdb copy of this immuneACCESS table, which keeps in-frame sequences only. Checked studies attribute under half of the gap to unresolved V genes and leave the rest unexplained. The sample contains some 9,300 clones, around 70% of them found a single time. The ten largest clonotypes hold 12% to 15% of the sample. Details on this clone: The target of this receptor is not known. Base qualities are not recorded, but no much larger clone differs from it by a single base.

Measured from the cysteine to the phenylalanine, the CDR3 is 15 residues long. Just the 45-base CDR3 DNA is kept, in frame starting at base 1. Trimming removed 4 bases from V and 8 bases from J, leaving 20 bases between the germline ends. Reading the germline V gene gives CDR1 MDHEN and CDR2 SYDVKM. This receptor was taken from a human donor with HPV-associated anogenital cancer. This specimen was acquired from a patient who underwent chemoradiotherapy. Here the chain combines TRBV28 and TRBJ1-1; the D gene is possibly TRBD1, with 5 bases matching. CDR3 reads: CASSSGGVGTPEAFF. The DNA sequence follows: TGTGCCAGCAGTTCGGGGGGTGTAGGGACCCCCGAAGCTTTCTTT.